These 32 T cell receptor beta chains originate from one sample sequenced in a study of T cells in localized non-small cell lung cancer. Some clones are missing from TCRdb's copy, which holds only in-frame ones; the method was immunoSEQ multiplex PCR. The data contain approximately 65,000 clones, about four fifths of them seen just once; the ten biggest clones take up around 4.8%. This material consisted of PBMCs, taken before any cancer treatment. The receptors originated from a man between 40 and 70 years old with stage II lung adenocarcinoma.

Relative to its sample, this clone is medium-sized (0.01 to 0.1%). The CDR3 is CASSPIYRGKAGELFF. For the CDR3, the DNA is TGTGCCAGCAGCCCTATATACAGGGGAAAGGCCGGGGAGCTGTTTTTT. The J gene is TRBJ2-2, the V gene TRBV7-3; 7 bases fit TRBD1. V lost 5 bases, J lost 6 bases, and 12 bases stayed unmatched. The germline V gene encodes CDR1 SGHTA and CDR2 FQGTGA. The CDR3 is made up of 16 amino acids.

The rearrangement uses TRBV19 and TRBJ1-2; D unclear. CDR1 LNHDA and CDR2 SQIVND come from the germline V gene (reference sequence). Deletions cut 4 bases from V and 0 bases from J, with 9 bases between. This CDR3 has 14 amino acids. Here the CDR3 DNA reads TGTGCCAGTAGTACCGGGCCCGCTAACTATGGCTACACCTTC. Translating gives CASSTGPANYGYTF.

The chain is built from TRBV10-3 and TRBJ1-2, with 10 bases identical to TRBD1. There are 15 residues in the CDR3. V lost 6 bases and J lost 5; bases outside the gene matches: 9. From germline, CDR1 is ENHRY and CDR2 SYGVKD. CDR3 loop: CAIRNSGQGPYGYTF. The CDR3 coding sequence is TGTGCCATCAGGAACTCGGGACAGGGGCCGTATGGCTACACCTTC.

J is TRBJ2-1 and V is TRBV15; 14 bases are a match to TRBD2. The CDR3 covers 18 residues. The junction had 9 bases not matched to a gene; V was cut back by 1 base and J by 7 bases. The germline V gene has CDR1 LNHNV and CDR2 YYDKDF (reference sequence). The CDR3 here is CATSRGGTGTSGSNEQFF. DNA of the CDR3: TGTGCCACCAGCAGAGGGGGGACCGGGACTAGCGGGAGTAATGAGCAGTTCTTC.

The rearrangement uses TRBV6-5 and TRBJ1-5; TRBD1 is a possible D gene (5 bases). Per the germline V gene, CDR1 is MNHEY and CDR2 is SVGAGI. The V end was cut by 3 bases, the J end by 4 bases, with 13 bases between. The CDR3 consists of 15 residues. For the CDR3, the DNA is TGTGCCAGCAGTTATGGGGGACCTCGGAATCAGCCCCAGCATTTT. Protein sequence: CASSYGGPRNQPQHF.

V usage is TRBV10-3 and J usage is TRBJ2-3; TRBD2 might be the D (5 bases). Germline V gene data show CDR1 as ENHRY and CDR2 as SYGVKD. The CDR3 runs 14 residues. The V and J ends lost 9 bases and 4 bases respectively, with 17 bases between them. CDR3 amino acids: CAMSTRVEADTQYF. The DNA of the CDR3 is TGTGCCATGTCGACGCGGGTGGAGGCAGATACGCAGTATTTT.

V and J are TRBV19 and TRBJ1-4; D is ambiguous. V was cut by 3 bases and J by 7 bases, with 9 bases left in between. Germline V CDR1 and CDR2: LNHDA, SQIVND (reference sequence). There are 13 residues in the CDR3. Written as DNA, the CDR3 is TGTGCCAGTAGTATGGCGACCGGTGAAAAACTGTTTTTT. Amino acid sequence: CASSMATGEKLFF.

The rearrangement uses TRBV4-1 and TRBJ1-4, with D uncertain. This CDR3 comprises 11 residues. V was pared by 5 bases and J by 15 bases, with 13 bases between. Looked up from germline, CDR1 is MGHRA and CDR2 is YSYEKL. DNA of the CDR3: TGCGCCAGCAGCTCTGAGCGGAGGTTGTTTTTT. It specifies CASSSERRLFF.

This chain joins TRBV7-3 and TRBJ2-1, with TRBD1 matching 8 bases. This CDR3 region has 15 residues. From germline, CDR1 is SGHTA and CDR2 FQGTGA. Losses at the gene ends were 2 bases for V and 1 base for J; bases not matched to a gene: 1. CDR3 in DNA: TGTGCCAGCAGCTTAGACAGGGGATCCTACAATGAGCAGTTCTTC. Protein product: CASSLDRGSYNEQFF.

This chain links TRBV2 with TRBJ1-2; possible D gene TRBD1, 6 bases. Trimming pared 6 bases from V and 4 bases from J, leaving 12 bases between. Germline V gene data show CDR1 as SNHLY and CDR2 as FYNNEI. The CDR3 sequence is 13 residues long. The chain's CDR3 is CASRWTDSYGYTF. CDR3 in DNA: TGTGCCAGCAGGTGGACAGATAGCTATGGCTACACCTTC.

The CDR3 is CASSLEGVGVIEAFF. CDR3 nucleotide sequence: TGTGCCAGCAGCTTAGAAGGTGTGGGGGTTATCGAAGCTTTCTTT. V is TRBV7-9 and J is TRBJ1-1, with D perhaps matching TRBD1 (5 bases). V was trimmed by 1 base and J by 8 bases, leaving 17 bases between them. The CDR3 has 15 residues. Germline V gene sequence: CDR1 SEHNR, CDR2 FQNEAQ (reference sequence). Filled out from reference TRBV7-9 and TRBJ1-1, the complete variable domain reads DTGVSQNPRHKITKRGQNVTFRCDPISEHNRLYWYRQTLGQGPEFLTYFQNEAQLEKSRLLSDRFSAERPKGSFSTLEIQRTEQGDSAMYLCASSLEGVGVIEAFFGQGTRLTVV.

The chain couples TRBV9 to TRBJ2-1, with D perhaps matching TRBD2 (6 bases). V was pared by 7 bases and J by 8 bases, with 10 bases between. This CDR3 is 11 amino acids long. Germline V lookup: CDR1 SGDLS, CDR2 YYNGEE. This CDR3 reads CASASAYEQFF. The DNA for the CDR3 is TGTGCCAGCGCTAGCGCTTATGAGCAGTTCTTC.

The rearrangement joins TRBV7-2 to TRBJ1-1; D gene unclear. Between the trimmed V and J ends, which lost 4 bases and 0 bases, there was a span of 9 bases. CDR1 is SGHTA, CDR2 FQGNSA, per germline. The CDR3 sequence is 14 residues long. CDR3 DNA sequence: TGTGCCAGCAGCTCTCGGACGGTGAACACTGAAGCTTTCTTT. It is translated as CASSSRTVNTEAFF.

The V gene is TRBV4-2, the J gene TRBJ1-5; TRBD1 agrees at 9 bases. V dropped 1 base and J dropped 0; count of bases not matched to a gene: 19. CDR1 and CDR2 from the germline V gene are LGHNA and YNFKEQ. The CDR3 length is 22 residues. CDR3 sequence: CASSQGNEGTGTRGYSNQPQHF. For the CDR3, the DNA is TGTGCCAGCAGCCAAGGGAATGAGGGGACAGGGACTCGGGGTTATAGCAATCAGCCCCAGCATTTT.

The chain joins TRBV19 to TRBJ1-3; no firm D call. CDR3 size: 13 residues. CDR1 LNHDA and CDR2 SQIVND come from the germline V gene (reference sequence). Trimming cost V 7 bases and J 0 bases, with 7 bases left between them. CDR3 protein: CASNGASGNTIYF. In DNA form, the CDR3 reads TGTGCCAGTAACGGCGCCTCTGGAAACACCATATATTTT.

This sequence joins TRBV7-3 and TRBJ2-1; possible D gene TRBD2, 6 bases. The CDR3 sequence is 16 residues long. V gave up 1 base and J gave up 0 bases, with 10 bases separating them. Germline CDR1 is SGHTA and CDR2 is FQGTGA. The CDR3 spells CASSLITGSSYNEQFF. As DNA, the CDR3 is TGTGCCAGCAGCTTAATCACCGGGAGCTCCTACAATGAGCAGTTCTTC.

V gene TRBV7-2 combines with J gene TRBJ2-7, with D unclear. CDR3 size: 12 residues. V gave up 4 bases and J gave up 6 bases, with 10 bases separating them. The germline V gene encodes CDR1 SGHTA and CDR2 FQGNSA. The CDR3 reads CASSSRVGEQYF. CDR3 coding DNA: TGTGCCAGCAGCTCCCGGGTTGGCGAGCAGTACTTC.

V usage is TRBV5-8 and J usage is TRBJ2-7; 10 bases align to TRBD1. CDR3 size: 14 residues. Germline V gene data show CDR1 as SGHTS and CDR2 as YDEGEE. The junction had 4 bases not matched to a gene; V was cut back by 1 base and J by 6 bases. The CDR3, as DNA: TGTGCCAGCAGCTTGCGGGGACAGGGGTTCGAGCAGTACTTC. It codes for CASSLRGQGFEQYF.

This clone was recorded once. The CDR3 is CASSQVGEKVGANVLTF. The CDR3 bases are TGTGCCAGCAGCCAAGTAGGGGAGAAGGTCGGGGCCAACGTCCTGACTTTC. The chain joins TRBV4-2 to TRBJ2-6; D may match TRBD1 or TRBD2 (5 bases each). This CDR3 comprises 17 residues. Trimming removed 1 base at V and 4 bases at J, with 14 bases between. CDR1 and CDR2 from the germline V gene are LGHNA and YNFKEQ.

The chain uses TRBV6-1 and TRBJ2-7; D perhaps matches TRBD1 (6 bases). Germline CDR1 MNHNS, CDR2 SASEGT. Trimming pared 8 bases from V and 4 bases from J, leaving 15 bases between. CDR3 length: 13 amino acids. CDR3 coding DNA: TGTGCCAGCCTTAGGGGGAACGGGTACGAGCAGTACTTC. Amino acid sequence: CASLRGNGYEQYF.

The V and J genes are TRBV5-1 and TRBJ1-1; 7 positions match TRBD1. The CDR3 is 14 residues long. Germline CDR1 is SGHRS and CDR2 is YFSETQ. Unmatched junction bases numbered 3, after V lost 1 base and J lost 3 bases. The CDR3 nucleotides are TGCGCCAGCAGCTTGCGACAGGGTGACACTGAAGCTTTCTTT. Translated, it gives CASSLRQGDTEAFF.

This clone has a handful of counts. In the same sample, other DNA sequences code for this CDR3. The chain recombines TRBV29-1 with TRBJ1-1; no reliable D call. The CDR3 extends over 11 amino acids. V was trimmed by 2 bases and J by 1 base, leaving 2 bases between them. Germline lookup yields CDR1 SQVTM and CDR2 ANQGSEA. CDR3 sequence reads: CSVERNTEAFF. The CDR3 DNA reads as TGCAGCGTTGAAAGGAACACTGAAGCTTTCTTT. Drawing the rest from reference TRBV29-1 and TRBJ1-1, the complete variable domain is SAVISQKPSRDICQRGTSLTIQCQVDSQVTMMFWYRQQPGQSLTLIATANQGSEATYESGFVIDKFPISRPNLTFSTLTVSNMSPEDSSIYLCSVERNTEAFFGQGTRLTVV.

The CDR3 loop is CASSTRTGNQPQHF. Written as DNA, the CDR3 is TGTGCCAGTAGCACTCGGACAGGGAACCAGCCCCAGCATTTT. The gene calls are TRBV19 and TRBJ1-5, with 8 bases identical to TRBD1. Looked up from germline, CDR1 is LNHDA and CDR2 is SQIVND (reference sequence). This CDR3 is built from 14 residues. V was pared by 6 bases and J by 7 bases, with 8 bases of the junction left unmatched.

At least ten counts were recorded for this clone. The V and J genes are TRBV19 and TRBJ1-5, with 9 nucleotides matching TRBD1. There are 18 residues in the CDR3. V shed 3 bases, J shed 4 bases, and the junction held 13 bases outside the gene matches. Germline V gene lookup returns CDR1 LNHDA and CDR2 SQIVND (reference sequence). CDR3 nucleotide sequence: TGTGCCAGTAGTATGGAGGGATATGGGACAGGGAATAATCAGCCCCAGCATTTT. This sequence encodes CASSMEGYGTGNNQPQHF.

This chain connects TRBV5-1 to TRBJ1-4, with D tentatively TRBD1 (5 bases). V lost 4 bases and J 3 bases, leaving 13 bases between the germline ends. CDR3 size: 15 residues. CDR1 is SGHRS, CDR2 YFSETQ, per germline. DNA for the CDR3: TGCGCCAGCAGCCCAGGCCAGGGCTCTAATGAAAAACTGTTTTTT. This codes for CASSPGQGSNEKLFF.

This clone was observed a handful of times. The chain joins TRBV18 to TRBJ1-1; D is uncertain. The CDR3 totals 13 residues. The germline V gene encodes CDR1 KGHSH and CDR2 LQKENI. The V gene lost 9 bases and the J gene lost 3 bases, with 14 bases spanning the gap. In DNA form, the CDR3 reads TGTGCCAGTCGGATGGTGGCAGACACTGAAGCTTTCTTT. It encodes CASRMVADTEAFF.

V gene TRBV11-3 combines with J gene TRBJ1-2; 8 bases line up with TRBD1. Germline-derived CDR1 and CDR2 are SGHNT and YENEEA. Trimming at V came to 8 bases and at J to 0 bases, leaving 14 bases not matched to a gene. The CDR3 has 17 amino acids. CDR3 coding DNA: TGTGCCAGCGGTTTAGGACAGGGTCGACATACTAACTATGGCTACACCTTC. Its translation is CASGLGQGRHTNYGYTF.

This clone was recorded a few times. The V gene is TRBV29-1, the J gene TRBJ1-2; 8 bases agree with TRBD1. This CDR3 has 13 residues. V lost 4 bases and J lost 7; bases outside the gene matches: 8. The V gene's germline CDR1 is SQVTM and CDR2 ANQGSEA. The CDR3 loop is CSVGGQGTGGYTF. In DNA, the CDR3 is TGCAGCGTTGGTGGACAGGGAACTGGTGGCTACACCTTC. The full variable domain, in which reference TRBV29-1 and TRBJ1-2 provide the parts outside the CDR3, is SAVISQKPSRDICQRGTSLTIQCQVDSQVTMMFWYRQQPGQSLTLIATANQGSEATYESGFVIDKFPISRPNLTFSTLTVSNMSPEDSSIYLCSVGGQGTGGYTFGSGTRLTVV.

V and J are TRBV5-1 and TRBJ2-2, with D hard to call. Germline CDR1 and CDR2: SGHRS and YFSETQ. Trimming left V 0 bases short and J 3 bases short, with 9 bases between. The CDR3 covers 15 residues. CDR3 sequence reads: CASSLASGDTGELFF. CDR3 nucleotides: TGCGCCAGCAGCTTGGCGAGTGGGGACACCGGGGAGCTGTTTTTT.

V usage is TRBV6-1 and J usage is TRBJ1-2; perhaps TRBD1 as D (5 bases). V was trimmed by 2 bases and J by 4 bases, leaving 11 bases between them. This CDR3 has 14 amino acids. The germline CDR1 and CDR2 sequences are MNHNS and SASEGT. DNA for the CDR3: TGTGCCAGCAGTGAATTGCAGGGAGCCTATGGCTACACCTTC. This encodes CASSELQGAYGYTF.

This clone showed up just a few times. The chain couples TRBV5-5 to TRBJ2-7, with D unresolved. V gave up 2 bases and J gave up 7 bases, with 10 bases separating them. This CDR3 has 12 amino acids. In germline, CDR1 is SGHKS, CDR2 YYEKEE (reference sequence). For the CDR3, the DNA is TGTGCCAGCAGCTTAGCCCTGGGGGAGCAGTACTTC. Translation gives CASSLALGEQYF.

This chain connects TRBV28 to TRBJ1-5; 8 nucleotides line up with TRBD1. The CDR3 runs 16 residues. The V gene end was trimmed by 6 bases and the J gene end by 2 bases; junction bases not matched to a gene: 9. The germline gives CDR1 MDHEN, CDR2 SYDVKM. This CDR3 reads CASRPGGSLGNQPQHF. DNA for the CDR3: TGTGCCAGCAGGCCAGGGGGCTCTCTGGGCAATCAGCCCCAGCATTTT.